The rows below give T cell receptor beta chains drawn from one sample of a study of shared clonotypes between healthy human individuals. TCRdb's table, derived via immunoSEQ multiplex PCR, lists solely in-frame clones and lacks some. The table lists about 1.9 million clones, 80% to 95% of them singletons, with approximately 1.6% in the top ten. Sequencing was done on a sample of naive CD8+ T cells from PBMCs. These TCRs come from a man between 18 and 35 years old in good health. Some clones in this sample may be carry-over from other donors' samples. Each CDR3 is given with its conserved first and last residue. The D gene is left open where the match is weak. Clone size is stated in some rows and not others, as once, few, many or a class when expanded.

v_call	clone_size	j_call	d_call	cdr3_nt	cdr3_aa
TRBV7-9	NA	TRBJ2-1	TRBD2	TGTGCCAGCAGCAGGACTAGGGAGAATGAGCAGTTCTTC	CASSRTRENEQFF
TRBV28	NA	TRBJ1-3	NA	TGTGCCAGCAGTTTAAAGCTGAACTCTGGAAACACCATATATTTT	CASSLKLNSGNTIYF
TRBV6-6	NA	TRBJ1-1	NA	TGTGCCAGCAGGACCTTACCGGTGGACACTGAAGCTTTCTTT	CASRTLPVDTEAFF
TRBV29-1	NA	TRBJ2-1	TRBD2	TGCAGCGTCCAGGTCGGGAGGGGTGCCTACAATGAGCAGTTCTTC	CSVQVGRGAYNEQFF
TRBV9	NA	TRBJ2-3	TRBD2	TGTGCCAGCAGCGCATCTAGCGGGGCTAGCACAGATACGCAGTATTTT	CASSASSGASTDTQYF
TRBV11-2	NA	TRBJ1-2	NA	TGTGCCAGCAGCTTAGGTCCGGGAGACTATGGCTACACCTTC	CASSLGPGDYGYTF
TRBV13	NA	TRBJ2-5	NA	TGTGCCAGCAGCTCGGCGACCCCCAATGCGGAGACCCAGTACTTC	CASSSATPNAETQYF
TRBV14	NA	TRBJ2-5	TRBD1	TGTGCCAGCAGCCCCTTTAGAGGGGGCGCCATTCAAGAGACCCAGTACTTC	CASSPFRGGAIQETQYF
TRBV28	NA	TRBJ2-5	NA	TGTGCCAGCAGTCCTTCTAGGGGCCAGTACTTC	CASSPSRGQYF
TRBV6-5	NA	TRBJ1-5	NA	TGTGCCAGCAGTTACACAAGGGCGGGAGGCAATCAGCCCCAGCATTTT	CASSYTRAGGNQPQHF
TRBV5-1	NA	TRBJ2-3	TRBD2	TGCGCCAGCAGCGCGGGAGGCCTCATAGCAGATACGCAGTATTTT	CASSAGGLIADTQYF
TRBV27	NA	TRBJ1-1	NA	TGTGCCAGCAGTCACCTGGGGACTGAAGCTTTCTTT	CASSHLGTEAFF
TRBV19	NA	TRBJ2-5	NA	TGTGCCAGTCGGCCCAGGGTGGAGGAGACCCAGTACTTC	CASRPRVEETQYF
TRBV27	once	TRBJ2-7	NA	TGTGCCAGCAGTTTTGCTCGGCAGATGGGGATTTACGAGCAGTACTTC	CASSFARQMGIYEQYF
TRBV9	NA	TRBJ2-1	TRBD2	TGTGCCAGCAGCGTAGAACTAGCGGGAGGTGGTGAGCAGTTCTTC	CASSVELAGGGEQFF
TRBV7-9	once	TRBJ2-3	NA	TGTGCCAGCAGCCGCATGGAGGGGGACGGGACAGATACGCAGTATTTT	CASSRMEGDGTDTQYF
TRBV10-3	NA	TRBJ1-3	NA	TGTGCCATCAGTGACCCTGGGGGGAGTGGCTCTGGAAACACCATATATTTT	CAISDPGGSGSGNTIYF
TRBV11-2	NA	TRBJ2-5	NA	TGTGCCAGCAGCTTAGCCCGTGTCCGGTTGGAGACCCAGTACTTC	CASSLARVRLETQYF
TRBV28	NA	TRBJ1-5	NA	TGTGCCACCCTGAAGGGGACGGCTTATAGCAATCAGCCCCAGCATTTT	CATLKGTAYSNQPQHF
TRBV28	once	TRBJ2-1	TRBD1	TGTGCCAGCAGTTTAGGTCCGGGACAGACCTACAATGAGCAGTTCTTC	CASSLGPGQTYNEQFF
TRBV7-9	NA	TRBJ2-5	NA	TGTGCCAGCATCAGCGGCGGGGGACATTGGTACCAAGAGACCCAGTACTTC	CASISGGGHWYQETQYF
TRBV5-4	NA	TRBJ2-7	NA	TGTGCCAGCAGCCCGGGACTTCCCTACTCCTACGAGCAGTACTTC	CASSPGLPYSYEQYF
TRBV5-4	once	TRBJ1-2	NA	TGTGCCAGCAGCTTGGGGACAGCCCCCTATGGCTACACCTTC	CASSLGTAPYGYTF
TRBV6-1	NA	TRBJ2-7	NA	TGTGCCAGCAGTGCGGGACTCGCGTACTTC	CASSAGLAYF
TRBV9	once	TRBJ1-2	NA	TGTGCCAGCAGCCTTACTCACACCGGGGACTATGGCTACACCTTC	CASSLTHTGDYGYTF
TRBV28	NA	TRBJ2-7	NA	TGTGCCAGCAGTTTCATGGGTCTGGGCGAGCAGTACTTC	CASSFMGLGEQYF
TRBV6-1	NA	TRBJ2-7	TRBD2	TGTGCCAGCAGTGGACTAGCGTACGAGCAGTACTTC	CASSGLAYEQYF
TRBV28	NA	TRBJ2-3	NA	TGTGCCAGCAGTTTAGTAGGGCCTAATCCCCCTCCACAGTATTTT	CASSLVGPNPPPQYF
TRBV19	NA	TRBJ2-7	NA	TGTGCCAGTAGTATAGGGCTAGGTTCCTACGAGCAGTACTTC	CASSIGLGSYEQYF
TRBV7-2	NA	TRBJ2-7	TRBD2	TGTGCCAGCAGCAACGGACTAGCGGGAGGGATATTCGAACCCTACGAGCAGTACTTC	CASSNGLAGGIFEPYEQYF
TRBV6-1	NA	TRBJ2-1	TRBD2	TGTGCCAGCAGTGAACTAAGCGGGACGAGCTCCTACAATGAGCAGTTCTTC	CASSELSGTSSYNEQFF